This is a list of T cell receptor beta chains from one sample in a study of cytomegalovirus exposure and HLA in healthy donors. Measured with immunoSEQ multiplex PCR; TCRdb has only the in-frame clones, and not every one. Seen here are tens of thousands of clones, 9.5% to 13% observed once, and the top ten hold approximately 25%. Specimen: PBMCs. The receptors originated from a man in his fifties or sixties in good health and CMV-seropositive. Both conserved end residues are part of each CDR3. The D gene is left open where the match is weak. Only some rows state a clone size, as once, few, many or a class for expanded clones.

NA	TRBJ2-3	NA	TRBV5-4	CASSHPSTSTDTQYF	TGTGCCAGCAGCCACCCCTCCACTAGCACAGATACGCAGTATTTT
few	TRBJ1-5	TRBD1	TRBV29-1	CSVGQGDNQPQHF	TGCAGCGTTGGACAGGGGGACAATCAGCCCCAGCATTTT
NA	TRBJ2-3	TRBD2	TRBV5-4	CASSLDSGGATDTQYF	TGTGCCAGCAGCTTGGATAGCGGGGGGGCCACCGATACGCAGTATTTT
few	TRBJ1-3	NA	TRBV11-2	CASSRPQISGNTIYF	TGTGCCAGCAGCCGCCCACAAATCTCTGGAAACACCATATATTTT
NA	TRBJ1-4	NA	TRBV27	CASSALGGGLGKLFF	TGTGCCAGCAGTGCCCTTGGGGGCGGGTTAGGAAAACTGTTTTTT
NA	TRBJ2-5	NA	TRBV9	CASSISRGYTVGEETQYF	TGTGCCAGCAGCATCTCCAGAGGTTATACCGTGGGAGAAGAGACCCAGTACTTC
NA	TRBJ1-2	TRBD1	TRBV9	CASSEGDRVDGYTF	TGTGCCAGCAGCGAGGGGGACAGGGTTGATGGCTACACCTTC
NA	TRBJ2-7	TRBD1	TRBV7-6	CASSLGTGGQEQYF	TGTGCCAGCAGCTTAGGGACAGGGGGTCAAGAGCAGTACTTC
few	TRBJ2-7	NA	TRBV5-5	CASSLEPYEQYF	TGTGCCAGCAGCTTGGAGCCCTACGAGCAGTACTTC
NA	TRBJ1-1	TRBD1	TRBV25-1	CASSGTGLTEAFF	TGTGCCAGCAGCGGGACAGGGTTGACTGAAGCTTTCTTT
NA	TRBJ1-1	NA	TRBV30	CAWSGAGNTEAFF	TGTGCCTGGAGTGGTGCGGGGAACACTGAAGCTTTCTTT